A single sample gave rise to the 20 T cell receptor beta chains below, sequenced in a study of post-analysis software for immune sequencing data. Whole-study findings and limits: Five or six TRBV segments, TRBV5-6, TRBV5-1 and TRBV20-1 among them, were found more frequent in patients than controls.

No antigen has been assigned to these receptors. The TCR beta cDNA libraries carried unique molecular identifiers. TCRdb itself ran the PCR reads through MiXCR, one entry per CDR3 protein. There are approximately 730,000 distinct CDR3 sequences in the sample; around 27% occur only once, and more than 0.55% lies in the top ten. Specimen: blood. These receptors were obtained from a girl aged 5 to 17 with multiple sclerosis.

The rearrangement uses TRBV5-1 and TRBJ2-7; 8 bases align to TRBD2. With V trimmed by 4 bases and J by 4 bases, 7 bases remained unmatched. CDR3 length: 14 residues. The germline V gene encodes CDR1 SGHRS and CDR2 YFSETQ. CDR3 sequence (DNA): TGCGCCAGCAGCCTACTAGCGGAGGGGTACGAGCAGTACTTC. Its translation: CASSLLAEGYEQYF.

The chain recombines TRBV6-1 with TRBJ2-3; D not certain. V gave up 6 bases and J gave up 8 bases, with 15 bases separating them. Germline-derived CDR1 and CDR2 are MNHNS and SASEGT. The length of the CDR3 is 13 residues. The CDR3 sequence is CASSPLSGSTQYF. Written as DNA, the CDR3 is TGTGCCAGCAGCCCCCTTTCTGGAAGTACGCAGTATTTT.

This clonotype was picked up a small number of times. The rearrangement links TRBV9 to TRBJ2-1; maybe TRBD1 (6 bases). The CDR3 is 16 amino acids. CDR1 and CDR2 (germline): SGDLS, YYNGEE. The V end was cut by 2 bases, the J end by 4 bases, with 16 bases between. CDR3 nucleotides: TGTGCCAGCAGCGTCGAAGGGACAAGGAGTTACAATGAGCAGTTCTTC. Translated, it gives CASSVEGTRSYNEQFF.

This sequence joins TRBV5-1 and TRBJ2-1; 7 bases are shared with TRBD1. Germline V CDR1 and CDR2: SGHRS, YFSETQ. The CDR3 totals 15 residues. V lost 7 bases to trimming and J lost 4 bases; unmatched junction nucleotides: 11. CDR3 bases: TGCGCCAGCGGATTAAATACGGGACAGTACAATGAGCAGTTCTTC. Its protein product is CASGLNTGQYNEQFF.

A few counts support this clonotype. The chain has TRBV5-1 and TRBJ1-2; D may be TRBD1 (5 bases). Trimming stripped 2 bases from V and 7 bases from J, with 9 bases between. The CDR3 has 12 residues. The germline CDR1 and CDR2 sequences are SGHRS and YFSETQ. The CDR3 region is CASSFRGSGYTF. The DNA for the CDR3 is TGCGCCAGCAGCTTTAGGGGAAGTGGCTACACCTTC.

The chain is built from TRBV5-1 and TRBJ2-7; TRBD2 matches at 10 bases. The J call may be in error: the DNA end matches TRBJ2-5 better. There are 15 residues in the CDR3. CDR1 is SGHRS, CDR2 YFSETQ, per germline. In nucleotides, the CDR3 is TGCGCCAGCAGCAAAGTTACTAGCGGGGCCGAGACCCAGTACTTC. Amino acids: CASSKVTSGAETQYF.

In regard to this clonotype: Without the conserved terminal phenylalanine or tryptophan, this CDR3 likely stems from a read error. In nucleotides, the CDR3 is TGCAGCGTTGAACTAGCGGGCAAAGGCAATGAGCAGTTCTGC. This gives the protein CSVELAGKGNEQFC. The rearrangement joins TRBV29-1 to TRBJ2-1; 8 nucleotides align to TRBD2. The CDR3 is 14 amino acids. After removal of 2 bases from V and 6 bases from J, the junction contained 6 bases not matched to a gene. The germline CDR1 and CDR2 sequences are SQVTM and ANQGSEA.

This clonotype was recorded at least ten times. The genes are TRBV20-1 and TRBJ1-2, with 9 positions matching TRBD1. The V segment lost 5 bases and the J segment 7 bases; nucleotides outside the gene matches: 8. Germline CDR1 reads DFQATT; CDR2 reads SNEGSKA (reference sequence). The CDR3 has 13 amino acids. DNA of the CDR3: TGCAGTGCTTTTACAGGGGGCGCGTTTGGCTACACCTTC. Translation: CSAFTGGAFGYTF.

The V gene is TRBV11-2, the J gene TRBJ2-7; D may be TRBD1 (5 bases). V shed 5 bases and J shed 7 bases, with 21 bases lying between them. This CDR3 has 15 residues. The germline V gene has CDR1 SGHAT and CDR2 FQNNGV. The CDR3 protein is CASSPTEISYNEQYF. In DNA, the CDR3 is TGTGCCAGCAGCCCGACAGAAATCTCCTACAATGAGCAGTACTTC.

V usage is TRBV25-1 and J usage is TRBJ2-1; 12 positions agree with TRBD2. Germline-derived CDR1 and CDR2 are MGHDK and SYGVNS. Trimming at V came to 6 bases and at J to 10 bases, leaving 16 bases not matched to a gene. The CDR3 is 17 amino acids. CDR3 residues: CASSDTFLAGGGDEQFF. CDR3 coding DNA: TGTGCCAGCAGCGATACATTCCTAGCGGGAGGGGGCGACGAGCAGTTCTTC.

In this sample, this clonotype turned up a few times. The rearrangement uses TRBV7-2 and TRBJ2-4; D is perhaps TRBD1 (7 bases). Germline CDR1 reads SGHTA; CDR2 reads FQGNSA. This CDR3 region has 15 residues. Trimming left V 5 bases short and J 11 bases short, with 22 bases between. CDR3 in DNA: TGTGCCAGCAGCCCTACTATCAGGGGGGCGCAAGTTCAGTACTTC. It is translated as CASSPTIRGAQVQYF.

The chain carries TRBV20-1 and TRBJ2-7; no definite D call. V lost 7 bases, J lost 4 bases, and 11 bases lay in between. CDR3 size: 11 residues. Germline CDR1 reads DFQATT; CDR2 reads SNEGSKA (reference sequence). This chain's CDR3 is CSVERTYEQYF. The DNA for the CDR3 is TGCAGTGTGGAGCGAACTTACGAGCAGTACTTC.

V is TRBV19 and J is TRBJ2-5, with D possibly TRBD1 on 6 matching bases. V gave up 5 bases and J gave up 11 bases, with 21 bases separating them. The CDR3 is 14 amino acids. Germline V gives CDR1 LNHDA, CDR2 SQIVND (reference sequence). CDR3 sequence: CASSFGTFLREQYF. The CDR3 bases are TGTGCCAGTAGTTTTGGGACATTTCTACGAGAACAGTACTTC.

This clonotype turned up a few times. The CDR3 here is CASSSPPGTSPDTQYF. In DNA, the CDR3 is TGTGCCAGCAGTTCTCCGCCCGGGACTAGCCCAGATACGCAGTATTTT. The chain couples TRBV28 to TRBJ2-3; 9 nucleotides align to TRBD2. CDR3 length equals 16 residues. Germline CDR1 is MDHEN and CDR2 is SYDVKM. Trimming at V came to 4 bases and at J to 4 bases, leaving 9 bases not matched to a gene.

V and J are TRBV6-5 and TRBJ2-1; TRBD2 matches at 12 bases. CDR1 and CDR2 (germline): MNHEY, SVGAGI. This CDR3 comprises 17 residues. Trimming cost V 4 bases and J 4 bases; bases outside gene matches: 8. The CDR3 loop is CASSSASGRARYNEQFF. CDR3 sequence (DNA): TGTGCCAGCAGTTCTGCTAGCGGGAGGGCTCGGTACAATGAGCAGTTCTTC.

This clonotype has a handful of counts. This chain connects TRBV5-1 to TRBJ2-7; 10 positions match TRBD2. J was trimmed by 4 bases and V by 2 bases; bases with no gene match: 9. This CDR3 is 16 amino acids long. Germline values: CDR1 SGHRS, CDR2 YFSETQ. The CDR3 protein is CASSFDIWTSGYEQYF. The CDR3 DNA reads as TGCGCCAGCAGCTTCGATATATGGACTAGCGGATACGAGCAGTACTTC.

The V and J genes are TRBV7-2 and TRBJ1-4; D may be TRBD1 (5 bases). Trimming left V 3 bases short and J 5 bases short, with 10 bases between. Germline V gene lookup returns CDR1 SGHTA and CDR2 FQGNSA. This CDR3 is built from 14 residues. CDR3 protein: CASSFAGGNEKLFF. CDR3 sequence (DNA): TGTGCCAGCAGCTTTGCGGGGGGGAATGAAAAACTGTTTTTT.

The genes are TRBV15 and TRBJ2-4; TRBD2 aligns across 11 bases. Germline-derived CDR1 and CDR2 are LNHNV and YYDKDF (reference sequence). This CDR3 spans 19 amino acids. V lost 0 bases, J lost 0 bases, and 7 bases stayed unmatched. The DNA of the CDR3 is TGTGCCACCAGCAGAGAGGGGCTAGCGGGAGGAGGAGCCAAAAACATTCAGTACTTC. Amino acids: CATSREGLAGGGAKNIQYF.

The chain carries TRBV10-3 and TRBJ1-5; 7 bases fit TRBD1. With 0 bases clipped from V and 6 bases from J, the junction kept 2 bases outside the gene matches. Germline-derived CDR1 and CDR2 are ENHRY and SYGVKD. The CDR3 totals 14 residues. For the CDR3, the DNA is TGTGCCATCAGTGAGTCCCAGGGGGTTCAGCCCCAGCATTTT. It translates to CAISESQGVQPQHF.

The table lists this clonotype with many counts. The V and J genes are TRBV24-1 and TRBJ2-5; weak D call: TRBD2 (5 bases). The CDR3 sequence is 12 residues long. Germline V gene data show CDR1 as KGHDR and CDR2 as SFDVKD. Between the trimmed V and J ends, which lost 9 bases and 5 bases, there was a span of 12 bases. Here the CDR3 reads CATSRGYETQYF. The CDR3 DNA sequence: TGTGCCACCTCCCGGGGATACGAGACCCAGTACTTC.